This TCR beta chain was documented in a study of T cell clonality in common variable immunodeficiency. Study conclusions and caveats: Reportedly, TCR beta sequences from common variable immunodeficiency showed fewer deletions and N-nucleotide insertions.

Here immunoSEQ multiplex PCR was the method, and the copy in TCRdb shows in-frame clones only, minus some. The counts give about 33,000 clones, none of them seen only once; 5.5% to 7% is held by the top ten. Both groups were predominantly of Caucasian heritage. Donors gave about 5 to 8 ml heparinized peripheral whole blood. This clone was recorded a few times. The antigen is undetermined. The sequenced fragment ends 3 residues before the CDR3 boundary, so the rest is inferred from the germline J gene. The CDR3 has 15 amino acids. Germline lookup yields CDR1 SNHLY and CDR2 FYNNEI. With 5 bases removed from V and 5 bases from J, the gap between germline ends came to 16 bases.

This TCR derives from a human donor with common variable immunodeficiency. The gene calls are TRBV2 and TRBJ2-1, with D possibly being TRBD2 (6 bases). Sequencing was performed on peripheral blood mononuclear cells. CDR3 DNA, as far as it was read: TGTGCCAGCAGTCCCCTAGCGTCGGGGGACAATGAG. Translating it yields CASSPLASGDNE. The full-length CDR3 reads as CASSPLASGDNEQFF.